Following are 9 T cell receptor beta chains from one sample sequenced in a study of cytomegalovirus exposure and HLA in healthy donors. Profiling relied on immunoSEQ multiplex PCR, and the TCRdb table lists in-frame clones only, not all of them. Here the sample spans 85,000 to 130,000 clones, about 88% being singletons. Material: PBMCs. These receptors came from a woman between 18 and 30 years old in good health and CMV-seropositive.

This clone was detected a few times. The J gene is TRBJ2-2, the V gene TRBV28; D is possibly TRBD2 (5 bases). CDR3 length equals 14 residues. The germline V gene has CDR1 MDHEN and CDR2 SYDVKM. Trimming pared 5 bases from V and 2 bases from J, leaving 9 bases between. CDR3 DNA: TGTGCCAGCAGTAGACTACCCAACACCGGGGAGCTGTTTTTT. This translates into CASSRLPNTGELFF.

The chain carries TRBV7-9 and TRBJ2-1, with D perhaps TRBD2 (5 bases). This CDR3 comprises 12 residues. The V gene lost 0 bases and the J gene lost 10 bases, with 7 bases spanning the gap. Germline V gives CDR1 SEHNR, CDR2 FQNEAQ (reference sequence). Written as DNA, the CDR3 is TGTGCCAGCAGCTTAGCTCGGGGAGAGCAGTTCTTC. Protein product: CASSLARGEQFF.

This clone was seen more than once but under ten times. V is TRBV19 and J is TRBJ2-3, with TRBD1 matching 10 bases. Looked up from germline, CDR1 is LNHDA and CDR2 is SQIVND (reference sequence). J gave up 6 bases and V 6 bases, and 6 bases lay outside the gene matches. The CDR3 is 14 amino acids. In DNA, the CDR3 is TGTGCCAGTAGAGGGACAGGGGAATCGGATACGCAGTATTTT. It yields the protein CASRGTGESDTQYF.

V and J are TRBV9 and TRBJ2-5, with TRBD2 as a possible D gene (5 bases). Germline V CDR1 and CDR2: SGDLS, YYNGEE. The CDR3 totals 15 residues. Between the trimmed V and J ends, which lost 2 bases and 4 bases, there was a span of 15 bases. The CDR3 spells CASSVSKEVAETQYF. DNA for the CDR3: TGTGCCAGCAGCGTCTCAAAGGAGGTGGCAGAGACCCAGTACTTC.

The chain is built from TRBV5-5 and TRBJ2-1; 11 bases are a match to TRBD2. The CDR3 covers 16 residues. Germline CDR1 and CDR2: SGHKS and YYEKEE (reference sequence). V was pared by 4 bases and J by 8 bases, with 11 bases of the junction left unmatched. Here the CDR3 DNA reads TGTGCCAGCAGCCTCTTGTCTAGCGGGGGGTGGGATGAGCAGTTCTTC. Translation: CASSLLSSGGWDEQFF.

This sequence joins TRBV10-2 and TRBJ2-7; 8 positions match TRBD2. V was clipped by 3 bases and J by 9 bases; unmatched bases: 16. Germline V gives CDR1 WSHSY, CDR2 SAAADI. This CDR3 spans 16 amino acids. This CDR3 is CASSDPGGGAGTGQYV. CDR3 DNA sequence: TGCGCCAGCAGTGACCCCGGGGGGGGCGCCGGAACGGGGCAGTACGTC.

This chain connects TRBV28 to TRBJ1-5, with 9 nucleotides matching TRBD1. J gave up 6 bases and V 5 bases, and 5 bases lay outside the gene matches. CDR3 size: 14 residues. Germline CDR1 MDHEN, CDR2 SYDVKM. CDR3 nucleotides: TGTGCCAGCAGTCTCACAGGGGGCGGTCAGCCCCAGCATTTT. Residues: CASSLTGGGQPQHF.

On this clone itself: Other DNA sequences within the sample encode an identical CDR3. The gene calls are TRBV5-4 and TRBJ1-2, with D possibly matching TRBD1 (5 bases). V was clipped by 0 bases and J by 4 bases, with 7 bases between them. In germline, CDR1 is SGHNT, CDR2 YYREEE (reference sequence). This CDR3 region has 13 residues. The CDR3 coding sequence is TGTGCCAGCAGCTTGGACAGGCTCTATGGCTACACCTTC. Its translation: CASSLDRLYGYTF.

The V gene is TRBV5-4, the J gene TRBJ2-6; D remains unclear. Deletions cut 4 bases from V and 0 bases from J, with 5 bases between. The germline CDR1 and CDR2 sequences are SGHNT and YYREEE (reference sequence). The CDR3 has 14 amino acids. The CDR3 spells CASSPSSGANVLTF. CDR3 bases: TGTGCCAGCAGCCCATCCTCTGGGGCCAACGTCCTGACTTTC.